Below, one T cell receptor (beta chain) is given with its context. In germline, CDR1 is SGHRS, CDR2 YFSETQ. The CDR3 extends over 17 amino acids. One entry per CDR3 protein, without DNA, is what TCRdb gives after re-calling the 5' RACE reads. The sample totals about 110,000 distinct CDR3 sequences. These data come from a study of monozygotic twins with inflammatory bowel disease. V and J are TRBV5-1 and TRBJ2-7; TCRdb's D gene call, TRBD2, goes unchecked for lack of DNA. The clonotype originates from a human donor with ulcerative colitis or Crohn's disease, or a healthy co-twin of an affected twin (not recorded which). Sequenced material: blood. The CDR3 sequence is CASSLGLWREDPYEQYF.